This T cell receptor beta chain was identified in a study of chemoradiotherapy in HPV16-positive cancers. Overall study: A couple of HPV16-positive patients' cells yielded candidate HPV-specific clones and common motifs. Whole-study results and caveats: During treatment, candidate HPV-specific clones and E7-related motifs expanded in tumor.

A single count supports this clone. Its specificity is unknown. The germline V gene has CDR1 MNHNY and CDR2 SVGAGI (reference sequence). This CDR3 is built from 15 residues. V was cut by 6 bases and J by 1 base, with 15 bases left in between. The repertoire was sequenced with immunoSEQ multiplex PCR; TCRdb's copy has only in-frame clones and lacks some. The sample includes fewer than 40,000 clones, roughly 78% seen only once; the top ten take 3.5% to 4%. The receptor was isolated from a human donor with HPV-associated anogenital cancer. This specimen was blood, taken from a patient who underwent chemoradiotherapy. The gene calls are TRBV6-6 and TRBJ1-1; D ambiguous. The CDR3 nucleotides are TGTGCCAGCAGCGAGAGGAGTGTCGGGAACACTGAAGCTTTCTTT. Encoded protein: CASSERSVGNTEAFF.